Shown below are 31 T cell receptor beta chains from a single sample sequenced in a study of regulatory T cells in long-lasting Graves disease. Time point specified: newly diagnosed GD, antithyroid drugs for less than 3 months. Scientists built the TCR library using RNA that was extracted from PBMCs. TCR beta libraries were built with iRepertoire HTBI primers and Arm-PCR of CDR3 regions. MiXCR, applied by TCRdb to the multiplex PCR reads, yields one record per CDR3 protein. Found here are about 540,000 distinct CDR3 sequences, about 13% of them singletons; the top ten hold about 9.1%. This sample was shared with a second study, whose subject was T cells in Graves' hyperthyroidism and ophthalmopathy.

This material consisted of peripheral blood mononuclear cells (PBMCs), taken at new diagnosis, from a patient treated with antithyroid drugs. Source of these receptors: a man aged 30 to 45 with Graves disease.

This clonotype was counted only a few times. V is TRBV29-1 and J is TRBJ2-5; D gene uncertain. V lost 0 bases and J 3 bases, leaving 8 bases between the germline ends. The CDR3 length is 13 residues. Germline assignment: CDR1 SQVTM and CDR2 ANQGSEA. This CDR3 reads CSVEEGHKETQYF. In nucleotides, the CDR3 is TGCAGCGTTGAAGAAGGGCATAAAGAGACCCAGTACTTC.

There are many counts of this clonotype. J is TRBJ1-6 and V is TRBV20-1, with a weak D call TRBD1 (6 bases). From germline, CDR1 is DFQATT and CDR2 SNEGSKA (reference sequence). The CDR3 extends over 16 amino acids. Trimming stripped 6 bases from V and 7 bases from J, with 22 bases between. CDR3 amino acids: CSARAPDKGENSPLHF. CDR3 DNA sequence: TGCAGTGCGCGCGCCCCCGATAAGGGGGAGAATTCACCCCTCCACTTT.

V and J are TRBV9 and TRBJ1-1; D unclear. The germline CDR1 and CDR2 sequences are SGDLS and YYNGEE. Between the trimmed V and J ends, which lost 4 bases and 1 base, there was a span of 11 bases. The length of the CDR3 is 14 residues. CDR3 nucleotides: TGTGCCAGCAGCTTGTGGACGGGGAACACTGAAGCTTTCTTT. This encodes CASSLWTGNTEAFF.

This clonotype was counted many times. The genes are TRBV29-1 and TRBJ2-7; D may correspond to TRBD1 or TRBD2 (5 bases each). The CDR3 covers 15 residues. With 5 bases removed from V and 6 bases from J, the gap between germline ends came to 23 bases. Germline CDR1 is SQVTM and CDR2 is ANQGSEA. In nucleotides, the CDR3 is TGCAGCGTTCCCAAATCGAAACGGGACGGATTCGAGCAGTACTTC. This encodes CSVPKSKRDGFEQYF.

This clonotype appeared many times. CDR3 residues: CSVEDLGGSGTDTQYF. DNA of the CDR3: TGCAGCGTTGAAGATCTCGGCGGGAGTGGCACAGATACGCAGTATTTT. The chain recombines TRBV29-1 with TRBJ2-3; 7 bases agree with TRBD2. Germline V gene sequence: CDR1 SQVTM, CDR2 ANQGSEA. V dropped 0 bases and J dropped 1; count of bases not matched to a gene: 7. This CDR3 spans 16 amino acids.

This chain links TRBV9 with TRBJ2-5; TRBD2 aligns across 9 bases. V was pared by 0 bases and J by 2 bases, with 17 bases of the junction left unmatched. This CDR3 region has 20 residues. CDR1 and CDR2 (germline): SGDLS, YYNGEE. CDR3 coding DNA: TGTGCCAGCAGCGTAGAGGGTTTGGGGCTAGCGGGAAAAGTTCAAGAGACCCAGTACTTC. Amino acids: CASSVEGLGLAGKVQETQYF.

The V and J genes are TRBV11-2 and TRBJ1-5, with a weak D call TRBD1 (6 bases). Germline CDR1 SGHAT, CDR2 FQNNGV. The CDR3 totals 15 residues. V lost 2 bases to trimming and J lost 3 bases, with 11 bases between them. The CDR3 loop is CASSLMRDNNQPQHF. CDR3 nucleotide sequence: TGTGCCAGCAGCTTAATGAGGGACAACAATCAGCCCCAGCATTTT.

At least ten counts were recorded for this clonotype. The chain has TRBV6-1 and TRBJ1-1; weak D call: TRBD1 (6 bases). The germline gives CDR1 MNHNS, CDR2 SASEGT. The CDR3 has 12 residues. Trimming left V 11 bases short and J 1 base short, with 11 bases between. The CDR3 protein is CASYRENTEAFF. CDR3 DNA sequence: TGTGCCTCCTACAGGGAGAACACTGAAGCTTTCTTT.

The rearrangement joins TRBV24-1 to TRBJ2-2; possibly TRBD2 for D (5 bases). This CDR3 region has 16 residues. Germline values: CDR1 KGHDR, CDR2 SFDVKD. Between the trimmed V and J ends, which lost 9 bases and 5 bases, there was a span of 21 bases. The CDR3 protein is CATGAVGSSRTGELFF. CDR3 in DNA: TGTGCCACCGGCGCTGTGGGGTCTAGCAGGACCGGGGAGCTGTTTTTT.

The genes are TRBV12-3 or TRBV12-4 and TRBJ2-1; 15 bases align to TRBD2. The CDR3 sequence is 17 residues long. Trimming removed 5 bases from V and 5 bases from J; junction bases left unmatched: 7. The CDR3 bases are TGTGCCAGCAGTCCCGGACTAGCGGGAGGGCGGGACAATGAGCAGTTCTTC. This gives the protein CASSPGLAGGRDNEQFF.

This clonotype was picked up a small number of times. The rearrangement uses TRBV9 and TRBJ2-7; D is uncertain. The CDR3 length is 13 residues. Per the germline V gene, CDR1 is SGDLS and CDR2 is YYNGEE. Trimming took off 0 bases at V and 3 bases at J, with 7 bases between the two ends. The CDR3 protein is CASSVDDRYEQYF. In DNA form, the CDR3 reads TGTGCCAGCAGCGTAGATGATCGCTACGAGCAGTACTTC.

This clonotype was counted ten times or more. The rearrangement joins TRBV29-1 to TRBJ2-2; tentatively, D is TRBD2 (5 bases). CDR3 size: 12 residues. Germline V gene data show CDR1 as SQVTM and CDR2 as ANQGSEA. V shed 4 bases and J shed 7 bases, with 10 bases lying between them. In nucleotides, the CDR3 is TGCAGCGTTGCGGGCGGGCACGGGGAGCTGTTTTTT. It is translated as CSVAGGHGELFF.

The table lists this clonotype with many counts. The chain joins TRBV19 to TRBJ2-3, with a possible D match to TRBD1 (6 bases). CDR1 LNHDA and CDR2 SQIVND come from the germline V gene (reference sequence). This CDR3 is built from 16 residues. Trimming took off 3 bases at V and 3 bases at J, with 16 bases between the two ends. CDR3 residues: CASSIPGGRDTDTQYF. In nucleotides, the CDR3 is TGTGCCAGTAGTATCCCTGGGGGCAGGGATACAGATACGCAGTATTTT.

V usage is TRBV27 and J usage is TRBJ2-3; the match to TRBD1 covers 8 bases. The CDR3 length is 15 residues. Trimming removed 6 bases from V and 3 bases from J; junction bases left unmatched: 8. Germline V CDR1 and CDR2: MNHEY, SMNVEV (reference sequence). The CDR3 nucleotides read TGTGCCAGCAGCTCACACAGGGGGTGGACAGATACGCAGTATTTT. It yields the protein CASSSHRGWTDTQYF.

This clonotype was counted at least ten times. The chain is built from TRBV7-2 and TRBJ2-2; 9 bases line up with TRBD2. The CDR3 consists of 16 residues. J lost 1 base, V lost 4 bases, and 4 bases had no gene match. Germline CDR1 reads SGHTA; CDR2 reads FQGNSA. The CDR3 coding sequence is TGTGCCAGCAGCTCCTTAGCGGGAGAGAACACCGGGGAGCTGTTTTTT. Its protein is CASSSLAGENTGELFF.

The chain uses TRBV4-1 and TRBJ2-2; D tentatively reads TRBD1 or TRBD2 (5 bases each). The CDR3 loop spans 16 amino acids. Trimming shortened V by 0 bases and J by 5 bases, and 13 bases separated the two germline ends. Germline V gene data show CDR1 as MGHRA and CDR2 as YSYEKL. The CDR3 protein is CASSQESGEGTGELFF. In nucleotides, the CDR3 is TGCGCCAGCAGCCAAGAGAGCGGAGAGGGGACCGGGGAGCTGTTTTTT.

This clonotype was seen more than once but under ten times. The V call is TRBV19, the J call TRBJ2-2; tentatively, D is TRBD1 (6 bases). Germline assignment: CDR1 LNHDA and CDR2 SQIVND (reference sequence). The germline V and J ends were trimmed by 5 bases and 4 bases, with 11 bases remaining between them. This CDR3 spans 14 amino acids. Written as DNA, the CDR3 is TGTGCCAGTAGTTGGGGGCTGGTCACCGGGGAGCTGTTTTTT. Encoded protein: CASSWGLVTGELFF.

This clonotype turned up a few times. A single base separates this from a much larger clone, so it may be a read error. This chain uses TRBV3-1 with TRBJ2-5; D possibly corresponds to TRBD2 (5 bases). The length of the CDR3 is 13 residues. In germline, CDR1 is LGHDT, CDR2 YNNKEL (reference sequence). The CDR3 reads CASSQGHGEIQYF. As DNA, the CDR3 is TGTGCCAGCAGCCAAGGGCATGGGGAGATCCAGTACTTC.

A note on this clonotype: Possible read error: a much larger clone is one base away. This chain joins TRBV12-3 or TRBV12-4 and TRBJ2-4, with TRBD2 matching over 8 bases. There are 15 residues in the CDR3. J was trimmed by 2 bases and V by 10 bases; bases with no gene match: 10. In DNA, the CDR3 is TGTGCCAACAGCCCCGGGGGGGTAACCAAAAACATTCAGTACTTC. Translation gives CANSPGGVTKNIQYF.

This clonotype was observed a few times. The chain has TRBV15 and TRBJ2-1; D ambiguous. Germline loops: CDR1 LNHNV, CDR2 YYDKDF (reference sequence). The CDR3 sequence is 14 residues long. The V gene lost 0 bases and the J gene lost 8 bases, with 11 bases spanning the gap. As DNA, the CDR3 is TGTGCCACCAGCAGAGAAGACCTGAAGGATGAGCAGTTCTTC. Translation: CATSREDLKDEQFF.

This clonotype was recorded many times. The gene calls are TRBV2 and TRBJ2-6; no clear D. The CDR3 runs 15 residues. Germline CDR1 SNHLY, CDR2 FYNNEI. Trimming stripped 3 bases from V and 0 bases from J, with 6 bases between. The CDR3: CASSDAGSGANVLTF. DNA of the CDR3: TGTGCCAGCAGTGATGCAGGCTCTGGGGCCAACGTCCTGACTTTC.

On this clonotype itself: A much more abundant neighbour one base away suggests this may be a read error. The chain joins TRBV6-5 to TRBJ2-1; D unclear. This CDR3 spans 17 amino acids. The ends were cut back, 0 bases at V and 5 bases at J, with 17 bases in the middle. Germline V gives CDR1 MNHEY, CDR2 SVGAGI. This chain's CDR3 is CASSYSPASGWDNEQFF. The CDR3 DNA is TGTGCCAGCAGTTACTCCCCTGCTAGTGGCTGGGACAATGAGCAGTTCTTC.

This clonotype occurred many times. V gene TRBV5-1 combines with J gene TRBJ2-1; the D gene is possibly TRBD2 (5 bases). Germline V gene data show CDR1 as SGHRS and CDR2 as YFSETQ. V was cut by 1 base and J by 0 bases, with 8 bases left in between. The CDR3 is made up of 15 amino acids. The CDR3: CASSLSLASYNEQFF. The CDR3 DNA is TGCGCCAGCAGCTTGTCCCTAGCCTCCTACAATGAGCAGTTCTTC.

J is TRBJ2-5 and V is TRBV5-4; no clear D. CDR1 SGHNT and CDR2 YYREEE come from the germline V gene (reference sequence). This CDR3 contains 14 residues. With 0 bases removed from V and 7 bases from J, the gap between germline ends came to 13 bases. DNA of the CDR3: TGTGCCAGCAGCTTGGGAGACCGCGCAGGGACCCAGTACTTC. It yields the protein CASSLGDRAGTQYF.

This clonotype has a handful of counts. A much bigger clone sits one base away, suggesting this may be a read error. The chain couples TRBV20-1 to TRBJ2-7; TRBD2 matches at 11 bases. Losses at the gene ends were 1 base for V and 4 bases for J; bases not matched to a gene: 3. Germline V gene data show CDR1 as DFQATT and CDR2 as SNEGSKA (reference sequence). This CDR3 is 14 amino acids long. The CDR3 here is CSARGLAGKYEQYF. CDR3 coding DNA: TGCAGTGCTAGAGGACTAGCGGGAAAGTACGAGCAGTACTTC.

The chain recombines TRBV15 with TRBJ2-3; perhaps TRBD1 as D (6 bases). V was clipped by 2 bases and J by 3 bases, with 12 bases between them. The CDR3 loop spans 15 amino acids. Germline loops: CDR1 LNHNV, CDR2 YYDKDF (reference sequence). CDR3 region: CATSRQGQVTDTQYF. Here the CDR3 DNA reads TGTGCCACCAGCAGACAGGGGCAGGTTACAGATACGCAGTATTTT.

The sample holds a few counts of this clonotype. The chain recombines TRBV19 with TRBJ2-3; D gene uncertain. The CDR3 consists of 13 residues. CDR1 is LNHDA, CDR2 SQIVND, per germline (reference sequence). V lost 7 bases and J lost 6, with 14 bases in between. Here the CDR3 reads CASIPSSTDTQYF. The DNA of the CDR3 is TGTGCCAGTATCCCTTCGTCGACCGATACGCAGTATTTT.

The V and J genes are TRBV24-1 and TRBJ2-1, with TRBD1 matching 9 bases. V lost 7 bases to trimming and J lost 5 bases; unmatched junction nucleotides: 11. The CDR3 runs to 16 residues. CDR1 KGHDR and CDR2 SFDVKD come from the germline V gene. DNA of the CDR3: TGTGCCACCAGCCTTTCCGGGACAGGGAACCACAATGAGCAGTTCTTC. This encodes CATSLSGTGNHNEQFF.

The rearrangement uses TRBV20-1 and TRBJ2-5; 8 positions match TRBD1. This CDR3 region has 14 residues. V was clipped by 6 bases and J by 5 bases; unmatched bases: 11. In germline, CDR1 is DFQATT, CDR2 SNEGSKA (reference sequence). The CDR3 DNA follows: TGCAGTGCCCTGGACAGGGCAATTGTGGAGACCCAGTACTTC. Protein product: CSALDRAIVETQYF.

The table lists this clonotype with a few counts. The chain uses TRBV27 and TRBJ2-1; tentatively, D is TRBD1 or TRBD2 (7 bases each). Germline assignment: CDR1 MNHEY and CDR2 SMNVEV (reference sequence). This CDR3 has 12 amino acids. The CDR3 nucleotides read TGTGCTCGGGGAGGGGGCGGCGATGAGCAGTTCTTC. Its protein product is CARGGGGDEQFF.

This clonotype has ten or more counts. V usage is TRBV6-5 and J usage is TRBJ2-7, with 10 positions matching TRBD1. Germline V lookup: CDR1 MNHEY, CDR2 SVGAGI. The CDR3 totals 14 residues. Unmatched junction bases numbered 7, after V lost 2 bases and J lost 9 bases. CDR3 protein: CASSYQGQGVGQYF. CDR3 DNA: TGTGCCAGCAGTTACCAAGGACAGGGGGTCGGGCAGTACTTC.